The next 14 T cell receptor beta chains were all read from a single sample in a study of kidney transplant recipient with SARS-CoV-2 infection. TCRdb redid the calling of the reads with MiXCR, one entry per CDR3 protein. In the table there are about 250,000 distinct CDR3 sequences, more than 25% of which are singletons. The sample consisted of a blood sample, taken at baseline and around day 120 from a kidney transplant recipient. The receptors originated from a male patient between 25 and 39 years old who had COVID-19 and was a kidney transplant recipient. A share of the T cells may be of graft donor origin.

This clonotype was found many times. The V and J genes are TRBV27 and TRBJ1-2; 9 bases line up with TRBD1. Germline trimming cut 5 bases from V and 5 bases from J; bases unmatched to any gene: 9. There are 15 residues in the CDR3. Germline V gene lookup returns CDR1 MNHEY and CDR2 SMNVEV (reference sequence). The CDR3 coding sequence is TGTGCCAGCAGTCCAATTACAGGGGGCCGGTATGGCTACACCTTC. It codes for CASSPITGGRYGYTF.

As for this clonotype: A much larger clone differs from this one at a single base, so this may be a read error. The rearrangement links TRBV29-1 to TRBJ2-1, with D perhaps TRBD1 (5 bases). Germline-derived CDR1 and CDR2 are SQVTM and ANQGSEA. Trimming took off 7 bases at V and 9 bases at J, with 13 bases between the two ends. CDR3 size: 11 residues. CDR3 DNA sequence: TGCAGCGGTGGGAAGGGGATTGAGCAGTTCTTC. As protein: CSGGKGIEQFF.

A remark on this clonotype: A read error may be the cause here, since a much bigger clone is one base away. It is unclear where the CDR3 begins or ends on the DNA, so no DNA is shown, and the CDR3 is as TCRdb lists it. The chain combines TRBV5-6 with TRBJ2-2; the DNA was not compared with TRBD2, the D call given in the table. Germline lookup yields CDR1 SGHDT and CDR2 YYEEEE. The CDR3 adds up to 13 amino acids, both ends counted. This CDR3 reads CASSAVGSGATLF.

Comment on this clonotype: Since a much larger clone is just one base distant, this may be a read error. This chain joins TRBV20-1 and TRBJ1-2, with D possibly TRBD1 on 6 matching bases. The germline V gene encodes CDR1 DFQATT and CDR2 SNEGSKA (reference sequence). V lost 6 bases to trimming and J lost 6 bases, with 17 bases between them. The CDR3 runs 13 residues. The CDR3 DNA reads TGCAGTGCCCGAGGGGGAAACCTCCATGGCTACACCTTC. Its protein is CSARGGNLHGYTF.

A note on this clonotype: This CDR3 fails to terminate in the conserved phenylalanine or tryptophan, so it likely reflects a read error. This chain links TRBV5-6 with TRBJ1-2, with D unresolved. V was cut by 7 bases and J by 4 bases, with 23 bases left in between. Germline values: CDR1 SGHDT, CDR2 YYEEEE. This CDR3 comprises 16 residues. Written as DNA, the CDR3 is TGTGCCAGCCCCCTAGTCGATAGTCGAAAGACCTATGGCTACACCCTC. Its translation is CASPLVDSRKTYGYTL.

This clonotype was detected a few times. The chain has TRBV7-2 and TRBJ2-7; possibly TRBD1 or TRBD2 for D (6 bases each). The CDR3 runs to 15 residues. CDR1 is SGHTA, CDR2 FQGNSA, per germline. Trimming stripped 0 bases from V and 3 bases from J, with 12 bases between. Written as DNA, the CDR3 is TGTGCCAGCAGCTTAGCCCACGGGGGCTTCTACGAGCAGTACTTC. It encodes CASSLAHGGFYEQYF.

This chain uses TRBV7-2 with TRBJ2-1; 9 bases are shared with TRBD1. This CDR3 spans 18 amino acids. The V segment lost 1 base and the J segment 0 bases; nucleotides outside the gene matches: 7. Germline V gene sequence: CDR1 SGHTA, CDR2 FQGNSA. The CDR3 nucleotides read TGTGCCAGCAGCTTAGGACAGGGGGGGCCGAGCTCCTACAATGAGCAGTTCTTC. This gives the protein CASSLGQGGPSSYNEQFF.

This clonotype was counted many times. The CDR3 reads CARLGKVVRKTYGYTF. The CDR3, as DNA: TGTGCCAGATTAGGAAAAGTGGTGAGAAAGACCTATGGCTACACCTTC. The J gene is TRBJ1-2, the V gene TRBV5-3; D unclear. Being an ORF, TRBV5-3 has a function that is uncertain. The CDR3 runs to 16 residues. Deletions cut 7 bases from V and 4 bases from J, with 23 bases between.

As for this clonotype: A much larger clone lies a single base off, so this may be a read error. The chain is built from TRBV4-1 and TRBJ1-5; D unclear. Germline CDR1 and CDR2: MGHRA and YSYEKL. This CDR3 is built from 16 residues. CDR3 sequence: CASGQDLMGRNQPQHF. CDR3 sequence (DNA): TGCGCCAGCGGCCAAGATCTCATGGGCCGCAATCAGCCCCAGCATTTT.

As to this clonotype: A much larger clone is a single base away; this may be a read error. The rearrangement uses TRBV9 and TRBJ1-2; tentatively, D is TRBD1 (5 bases). Germline-derived CDR1 and CDR2 are SGDLS and YYNGEE. The CDR3 is 12 residues long. The V end was cut by 4 bases, the J end by 8 bases, with 12 bases between. The CDR3 DNA sequence: TGTGCCAGCAGCCTAGCTAGGGACGGCTACACCTTC. Encoded protein: CASSLARDGYTF.

This clonotype was seen repeatedly, ten times or more. The chain uses TRBV7-7 and TRBJ1-2; D gene ambiguous. Germline V gives CDR1 SSHAT, CDR2 FNYEAQ (reference sequence). This CDR3 is built from 17 residues. V was trimmed by 5 bases and J by 4 bases, leaving 23 bases between them. The CDR3 region has the DNA TGTGCCAGCAGCGCTAAGTCTAAGTGCCGAAAGACCTATGGCTACACCTTC. This gives the protein CASSAKSKCRKTYGYTF.

A remark on this clonotype: This may stem from a read error, because a much larger clone lies one nucleotide away. The chain uses TRBV28 and TRBJ2-7, with TRBD1 identical over 10 bases. Germline V gene sequence: CDR1 MDHEN, CDR2 SYDVKM. The CDR3 is 15 residues long. CDR3 residues: CTSSLSGTGDYEQYF. The DNA for the CDR3 is TGTACCAGCAGTTTATCCGGGACAGGGGACTACGAGCAGTACTTC.

This clonotype was counted only a few times. The chain recombines TRBV18 with TRBJ2-1; 12 bases are a match to TRBD2. Trimming took 4 bases from V and 7 from J; bases not matched to a gene: 8. The CDR3 runs 16 residues. Germline CDR1 reads KGHSH; CDR2 reads LQKENI. In DNA, the CDR3 is TGTGCCAGCTCACGACAGTGGACTAGCGGGAAAAATGAGCAGTTCTTC. Its protein product is CASSRQWTSGKNEQFF.

Remarks on this clonotype: Because the CDR3 is missing its conserved closing phenylalanine or tryptophan, this is likely a read error. The rearrangement links TRBV6-9 to TRBJ1-2; D unresolved. This CDR3 comprises 17 residues. Germline values: CDR1 MNHGY, CDR2 SVAAGI. Trimming left V 5 bases short and J 4 bases short, with 23 bases between. In nucleotides, the CDR3 is TGTGCCAGCAGTGATGTAGAGCCTTACGGAAAGACCTATGGCTACACCTTA. Protein: CASSDVEPYGKTYGYTL.